Here is one T cell receptor (beta chain) with its context. A read error may produce the germline difference seen at one junction end. This CDR3 region has 16 residues. Germline CDR1 and CDR2: SGHNT and YYREEE (reference sequence). The entry originates in a study of control samples from healthy donors and cancer patients. Measured with immunoSEQ multiplex PCR; TCRdb has only the in-frame clones, and not every one. The sample consists of 25,000 or so clones, about 82% of them appearing once. V and J are TRBV5-4 and TRBJ2-3; 9 nucleotides agree with TRBD1. The source material was PBMCs. The receptor comes from a woman aged 55-69 years with head and neck cancer. CDR3 residues: CASSLAGTGSIDTQYF. DNA of the CDR3: TGTGCCAGCAGCTTGGCGGGGACAGGGAGCATAGATACGCAGTATTTT.